The TCR beta chain under discussion was sequenced for a study of blood T cell repertoires in COVID-19. How the authors handled the data: Amplification of reference gene primers provided the estimated nucleated cell counts. Repertoires were generated with immunoSEQ multiplex PCR, while TCRdb's copy carries only in-frame clones and drops some. V, J and clone size are those of that table, while D and trimming were read from the DNA. The data contain about 400,000 clones, roughly 86% of them singletons. This clone came up once. V gave up 6 bases and J gave up 1 base, with 10 bases separating them. This CDR3 is 13 amino acids long. Germline CDR1 MDHEN, CDR2 SYDVKM.

This receptor was identified in a human donor in a cohort sampled during active COVID-19. Sequences were obtained from peripheral blood. The J gene is TRBJ2-7, the V gene TRBV28, with D possibly matching TRBD1 (5 bases). CDR3 in amino acids: CASRETASYEQYF. The CDR3 nucleotides are TGTGCCAGCAGAGAGACAGCATCCTACGAGCAGTACTTC.